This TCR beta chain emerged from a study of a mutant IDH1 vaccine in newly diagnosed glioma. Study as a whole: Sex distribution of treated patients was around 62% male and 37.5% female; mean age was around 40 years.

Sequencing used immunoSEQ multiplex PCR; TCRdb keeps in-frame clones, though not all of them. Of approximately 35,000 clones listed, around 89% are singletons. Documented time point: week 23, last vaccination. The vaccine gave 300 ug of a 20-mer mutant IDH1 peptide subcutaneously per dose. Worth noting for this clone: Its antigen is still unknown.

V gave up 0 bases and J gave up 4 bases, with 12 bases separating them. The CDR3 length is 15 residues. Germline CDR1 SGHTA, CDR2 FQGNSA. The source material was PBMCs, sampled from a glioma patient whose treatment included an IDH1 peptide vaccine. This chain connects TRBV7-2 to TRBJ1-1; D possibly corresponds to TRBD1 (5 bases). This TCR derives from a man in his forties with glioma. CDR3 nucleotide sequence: TGTGCCAGCAGCTTAGCTTACCCAAGGGGCACTGAAGCTTTCTTT. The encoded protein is CASSLAYPRGTEAFF.